A selection of T cell receptor beta chains follows, all from one sample in a study of cytomegalovirus exposure and HLA in healthy donors. Measured with immunoSEQ multiplex PCR; TCRdb has only the in-frame clones, and not every one. This table has 100,000 to 120,000 clones, around four fifths appearing once. The specimen sequenced was PBMCs. The receptors originated from a woman in her 40s in good health and CMV-seropositive. Both conserved end residues are part of each CDR3. Fields, in order: CDR3 DNA, CDR3 protein, D gene, V gene, clone size, J gene. A D gene is named only where the DNA matches it firmly. Clone size, where shown, is once, few, many, or a class for clones that have expanded.

CDR3nt: TGCGCCAGCAGCCTACTAGCGGGATCCTACAATGAGCAGTTCTTC
CDR3aa: CASSLLAGSYNEQFF
d_gene: TRBD2
v_gene: TRBV5-1
abundance: -
j_gene: TRBJ2-1

CDR3nt: TGTGCCACCAGCAGAGGAGGTAGCGTGTACGAGCAGTACTTC
CDR3aa: CATSRGGSVYEQYF
d_gene: -
v_gene: TRBV15
abundance: -
j_gene: TRBJ2-7

CDR3nt: TGTGCCAGCAGTTTCCGGGGACAGCACAATGAGCAGTTCTTC
CDR3aa: CASSFRGQHNEQFF
d_gene: TRBD1
v_gene: TRBV28
abundance: -
j_gene: TRBJ2-1

CDR3nt: TGTTCCAGCAGCACCTTGAGACAGACAGAAGCTTTCTTT
CDR3aa: CSSSTLRQTEAFF
d_gene: -
v_gene: TRBV7-9
abundance: -
j_gene: TRBJ1-1

CDR3nt: TGTGCCAGCAGTCCAGTTAACTATGGCTACACCTTC
CDR3aa: CASSPVNYGYTF
d_gene: -
v_gene: TRBV6-1
abundance: -
j_gene: TRBJ1-2

CDR3nt: TGCGCCAGCAGCTTGGGACAGGGACCCCATGAAAAACTGTTTTTT
CDR3aa: CASSLGQGPHEKLFF
d_gene: TRBD1
v_gene: TRBV5-1
abundance: -
j_gene: TRBJ1-4

CDR3nt: TGTGCTAGTGGTTTCTCCAGGGGTAATGAGCAGTTCTTC
CDR3aa: CASGFSRGNEQFF
d_gene: -
v_gene: TRBV12-5
abundance: once
j_gene: TRBJ2-1

CDR3nt: TGTGCCAGCAGCTTAGCCGAGGGTGCCTCACCCCTCCACTTT
CDR3aa: CASSLAEGASPLHF
d_gene: -
v_gene: TRBV7-9
abundance: -
j_gene: TRBJ1-6

CDR3nt: TGTGCCAGCAGTCTGCGGCTTGTCGGCGGGGGGCGGACCGGGGAGCTGTTTTTT
CDR3aa: CASSLRLVGGGRTGELFF
d_gene: TRBD2
v_gene: TRBV7-2
abundance: -
j_gene: TRBJ2-2

CDR3nt: TGTGCCAGCAGGGAGACAGGCGTCACCTACGAGCAGTACTTC
CDR3aa: CASRETGVTYEQYF
d_gene: -
v_gene: TRBV28
abundance: -
j_gene: TRBJ2-7

CDR3nt: TGTGCCAGCAGTTTTAGGTCAGGCGCTGGAGGCTACACCTTC
CDR3aa: CASSFRSGAGGYTF
d_gene: -
v_gene: TRBV28
abundance: -
j_gene: TRBJ1-2

CDR3nt: TGCGCCAGCAGCTTGAAGTCCGGGAGCACAGATACGCAGTATTTT
CDR3aa: CASSLKSGSTDTQYF
d_gene: -
v_gene: TRBV5-1
abundance: -
j_gene: TRBJ2-3

CDR3nt: TGTGCCAGCAGTGCCACCGGGACTCTCTACGAGCAGTACTTC
CDR3aa: CASSATGTLYEQYF
d_gene: -
v_gene: TRBV6-1
abundance: -
j_gene: TRBJ2-7

CDR3nt: TGTGCCAGCACACGCGGGGGGGCCTACAATGAGCAGTTCTTC
CDR3aa: CASTRGGAYNEQFF
d_gene: TRBD2
v_gene: TRBV6-5
abundance: -
j_gene: TRBJ2-1

CDR3nt: TGTGCCAGCAGCTTCCACAGGGGGCAGACTGAAGCTTTCTTT
CDR3aa: CASSFHRGQTEAFF
d_gene: TRBD1
v_gene: TRBV11-2
abundance: -
j_gene: TRBJ1-1

CDR3nt: TGTGCCAGCAGCCCCCACGGGGGCGGGGGTCAAGAGACCCAGTACTTC
CDR3aa: CASSPHGGGGQETQYF
d_gene: -
v_gene: TRBV7-2
abundance: -
j_gene: TRBJ2-5